A single sample gave rise to the 8 T cell receptor beta chains below, sequenced in a study of cytomegalovirus exposure and HLA in healthy donors. Use of 60 Vbeta and 13 Jbeta primers characterized the PCR. Repertoires were generated with immunoSEQ multiplex PCR, while TCRdb's copy carries only in-frame clones and drops some. The top ten hold approximately 3% of the sample, which has over 90,000 clones, about four fifths seen once. Sequencing was performed on PBMCs. The source is a female donor in good health and CMV-seropositive.

This rearrangement joins TRBV21-1 to TRBJ1-6; TRBD1 was called by the table and not checked on the DNA. TRBV21-1 is a pseudogene locus. This CDR3 has 19 amino acids. The CDR3 is CASRQKEGGRGVYNSPLHF. CDR3 in DNA: TGTGCCAGCCGCCAGAAAGAAGGGGGACGAGGGGTTTATAATTCACCCCTCCACTTT.

The chain couples TRBV6-5 to TRBJ1-2; a possible D gene is TRBD1 (5 bases). The CDR3 is made up of 14 amino acids. The germline V gene encodes CDR1 MNHEY and CDR2 SVGAGI. V dropped 8 bases and J dropped 2 bases, with 15 bases sitting between them. CDR3 amino acids: CASSDWGENYGYTF. The CDR3 DNA sequence: TGTGCCAGCTCTGACTGGGGGGAGAACTATGGCTACACCTTC.

This clone was picked up a small number of times. The genes are TRBV2 and TRBJ2-1, with D possibly matching TRBD2 (6 bases). V lost 8 bases, J lost 9 bases, and 8 bases lay in between. This CDR3 is 10 amino acids long. Germline V gene sequence: CDR1 SNHLY, CDR2 FYNNEI. The CDR3 reads CASGGFEQFF. The CDR3, as DNA: TGTGCCAGCGGGGGGTTTGAGCAGTTCTTC.

This clone has a handful of counts. The chain links TRBV7-2 to TRBJ1-5; D unclear. Trimming took off 1 base at V and 8 bases at J, with 9 bases between the two ends. The CDR3 is 13 amino acids. Germline-derived CDR1 and CDR2 are SGHTA and FQGNSA. CDR3: CASSLERREPQHF. For the CDR3, the DNA is TGTGCCAGCAGCTTAGAGAGGAGAGAGCCCCAGCATTTT.

The chain employs TRBV7-2 and TRBJ1-2; TRBD1 aligns across 11 bases. The CDR3 has 15 amino acids. J lost 6 bases, V lost 0 bases, and 3 bases had no gene match. Germline CDR1 and CDR2: SGHTA and FQGNSA. The CDR3: CASSLAWTGGDGYTF. CDR3 nucleotides: TGTGCCAGCAGCTTAGCCTGGACAGGGGGCGATGGCTACACCTTC.

The chain uses TRBV7-8 and TRBJ2-5; 11 nucleotides align to TRBD1. The CDR3 consists of 17 residues. Germline lookup yields CDR1 SGHVS and CDR2 FQNEAQ. V lost 6 bases, J lost 5 bases, and 14 bases stayed unmatched. The DNA for the CDR3 is TGTGCCAGCAGTTATCCTAGGGACAGGGGGGTTCGGGAGACCCAGTACTTC. Protein sequence: CASSYPRDRGVRETQYF.

As to this clone: The junction and the germline gene differ at one end; a read error may be behind it. The CDR3 loop is CASSLVSGTSGGQETQYF. CDR3 coding DNA: TGTGCTAGCAGCTTAGTGTCCGGGACTAGCGGGGGGCAAGAGACCCAGTACTTC. The chain couples TRBV7-7 to TRBJ2-5, with TRBD2 matching over 15 bases. CDR1 is SSHAT and CDR2 is FNYEAQ in the germline V gene (reference sequence). The CDR3 sequence is 18 residues long.

This clone appeared a few times. The chain recombines TRBV4-3 with TRBJ2-1, with 12 bases fitting TRBD2. The CDR3 extends over 16 amino acids. CDR1 is LGHNA, CDR2 YSLEER, per germline. V lost 0 bases, J lost 4 bases, and 1 base stayed unmatched. The CDR3 sequence: CASSQDLAGGYNEQFF. The CDR3 coding sequence is TGCGCCAGCAGCCAAGATCTAGCGGGGGGGTACAATGAGCAGTTCTTC.